The 3 T cell receptor beta chains presented below share a single source sample, sequenced in a study of shared clonotypes between healthy human individuals. Naive CD8 cells were CD45RO-negative, positively selected for CCR7, excluding terminally differentiated effector memory CD45RA+ cells. The assay was immunoSEQ multiplex PCR, and TCRdb's table has in-frame clones only and misses some. The data contain fewer than 1 million clones, about 96% of them singletons. Sequencing used naive CD8+ T cells sorted from blood. The origin of the receptors is a man aged 25 to 40 in good health.

The CDR3 DNA reads as TGTGCCAGCAGCCCACAGGGGAGTGGCACTGAAGCTTTCTTT. Translated, it gives CASSPQGSGTEAFF. J is TRBJ1-1 and V is TRBV7-8; 7 bases line up with TRBD1. Germline values: CDR1 SGHVS, CDR2 FQNEAQ. The junction had 7 bases not matched to a gene; V was cut back by 5 bases and J by 4 bases. There are 14 residues in the CDR3.

In its sample, this clone was seen once. CDR3 amino acids: CASSIRGSYGYTF. CDR3 DNA: TGTGCCAGCAGTATAAGGGGTTCCTATGGCTACACCTTC. The rearrangement joins TRBV27 to TRBJ1-2, with D possibly matching TRBD1 (5 bases). CDR1 and CDR2 (germline): MNHEY, SMNVEV (reference sequence). The CDR3 length is 13 residues. Trimming stripped 5 bases from V and 4 bases from J, with 11 bases between.

The V call is TRBV5-6, the J call TRBJ1-3, with D possibly TRBD1 on 5 matching bases. V was pared by 1 base and J by 0 bases, with 8 bases between. Germline-derived CDR1 and CDR2 are SGHDT and YYEEEE. This CDR3 is built from 15 residues. The CDR3: CASSLWGGSGNTIYF. Here the CDR3 DNA reads TGTGCCAGCAGCTTGTGGGGCGGCTCTGGAAACACCATATATTTT.